This T cell receptor beta chain emerged from a study of T cells and copy number aberrations in small-cell lung cancer. Whole-study findings and limits: Compared with adjacent lung tissue, tumors had lower T-cell richness and clonality and non-significantly lower density. Tumor T-cell density, richness and clonality fell with copy number aberration burden.

Donors had limited-stage small-cell lung cancer and underwent surgical resection in Hangzhou, China, between the late 2000s and the early 2020s. No donor received chemotherapy or radiotherapy before surgery, nor immunotherapy before or after it. Assay: immunoSEQ multiplex PCR; the TCRdb copy retains only in-frame clones and omits some. This table has 1,200 or so clones, under 85% appearing once. As for this clone: Its antigen is currently unknown.

The CDR3 totals 13 residues. CDR1 is GTSNPN and CDR2 is SVGIG in the germline V gene (reference sequence). V gave up 2 bases and J gave up 1 base, with 8 bases separating them. The sequencing input was tumor tissue. The source of this sequence is a woman in her forties or fifties with small cell lung cancer. The chain carries TRBV30 and TRBJ1-1; D unclear. For the CDR3, the DNA is TGTGCCTGGAGTTGGCTAGGGAACACTGAAGCTTTCTTT. This codes for CAWSWLGNTEAFF. The full variable domain, its missing parts supplied by reference TRBV30 and TRBJ1-1, is SQTIHQWPATLVQPVGSPLSLECTVEGTSNPNLYWYRQAAGRGLQLLFYSVGIGQISSEVPQNLSASRPQDRQFILSSKKLLLSDSGFYLCAWSWLGNTEAFFGQGTRLTVV.